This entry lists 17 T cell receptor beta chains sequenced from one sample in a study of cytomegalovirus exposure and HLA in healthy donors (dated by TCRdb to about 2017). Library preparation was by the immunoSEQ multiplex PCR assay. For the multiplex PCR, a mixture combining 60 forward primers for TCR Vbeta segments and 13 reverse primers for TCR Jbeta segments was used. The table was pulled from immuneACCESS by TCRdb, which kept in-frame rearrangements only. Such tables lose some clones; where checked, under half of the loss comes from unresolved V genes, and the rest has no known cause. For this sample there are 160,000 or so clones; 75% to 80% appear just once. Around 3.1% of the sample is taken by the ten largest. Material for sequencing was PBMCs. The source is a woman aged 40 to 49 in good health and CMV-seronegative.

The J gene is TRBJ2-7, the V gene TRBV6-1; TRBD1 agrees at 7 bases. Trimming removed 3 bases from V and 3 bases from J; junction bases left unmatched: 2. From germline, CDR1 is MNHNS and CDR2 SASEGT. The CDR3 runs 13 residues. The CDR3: CASSDRQGYEQYF. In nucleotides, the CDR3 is TGTGCCAGCAGTGATAGACAGGGCTACGAGCAGTACTTC.

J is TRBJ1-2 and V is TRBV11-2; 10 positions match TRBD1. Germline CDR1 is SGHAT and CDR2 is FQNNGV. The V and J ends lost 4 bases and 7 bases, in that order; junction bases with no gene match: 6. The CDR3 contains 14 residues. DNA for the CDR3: TGTGCCAGCAGCTCGCCCCGGACAGGGGGTGGCTACACCTTC. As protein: CASSSPRTGGGYTF.

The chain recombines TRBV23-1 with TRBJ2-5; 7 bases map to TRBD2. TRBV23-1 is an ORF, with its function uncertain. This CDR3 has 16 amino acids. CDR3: CALLRRTGGSQETQYF. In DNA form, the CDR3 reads TGCGCTCTCCTTCGCCGGACGGGGGGATCCCAAGAGACCCAGTACTTC.

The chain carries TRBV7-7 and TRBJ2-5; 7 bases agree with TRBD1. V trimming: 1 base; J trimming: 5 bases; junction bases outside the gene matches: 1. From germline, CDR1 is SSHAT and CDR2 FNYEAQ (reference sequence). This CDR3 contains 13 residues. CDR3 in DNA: TGTGCCAGCAGCTTAGTCAGGGGGGAGACCCAGTACTTC. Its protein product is CASSLVRGETQYF.

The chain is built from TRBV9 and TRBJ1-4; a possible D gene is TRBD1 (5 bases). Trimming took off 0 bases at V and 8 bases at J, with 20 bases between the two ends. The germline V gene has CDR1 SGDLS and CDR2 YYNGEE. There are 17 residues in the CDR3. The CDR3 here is CASSVGATWQGPEKLFF. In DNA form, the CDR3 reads TGTGCCAGCAGCGTAGGGGCTACCTGGCAGGGCCCAGAAAAACTGTTTTTT.

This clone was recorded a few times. The CDR3, as DNA: TGTGCCAGCAGCTCGATCCAGGGAATTCAGTACGAGCAGTACTTC. This sequence encodes CASSSIQGIQYEQYF. J is TRBJ2-7 and V is TRBV6-6; tentative D call: TRBD1 (5 bases). Trimming left V 6 bases short and J 4 bases short, with 19 bases between. The CDR3 totals 15 residues. CDR1 is MNHNY and CDR2 is SVGAGI in the germline V gene (reference sequence).

As DNA, the CDR3 is TGTGCCAGCAGTTACCGAGGACATATGAACACTGAAGCTTTCTTT. Amino acid sequence: CASSYRGHMNTEAFF. The V gene is TRBV6-5, the J gene TRBJ1-1, with a tentative D call TRBD1 (5 bases). V lost 2 bases, J lost 0 bases, and 10 bases lay in between. From germline, CDR1 is MNHEY and CDR2 SVGAGI. The CDR3 runs to 15 residues.

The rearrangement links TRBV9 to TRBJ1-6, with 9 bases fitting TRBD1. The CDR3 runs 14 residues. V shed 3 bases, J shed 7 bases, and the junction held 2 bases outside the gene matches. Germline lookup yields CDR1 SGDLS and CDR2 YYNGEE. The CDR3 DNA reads TGTGCCAGCAGCGAAGGGACAGGGAATTCACCCCTCCACTTT. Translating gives CASSEGTGNSPLHF.

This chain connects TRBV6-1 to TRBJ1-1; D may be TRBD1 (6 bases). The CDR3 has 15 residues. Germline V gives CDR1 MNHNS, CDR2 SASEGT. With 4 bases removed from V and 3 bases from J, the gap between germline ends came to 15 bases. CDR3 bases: TGTGCCAGCAGTGTAGGTGCGGGGGCATACACTGAAGCTTTCTTT. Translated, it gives CASSVGAGAYTEAFF.

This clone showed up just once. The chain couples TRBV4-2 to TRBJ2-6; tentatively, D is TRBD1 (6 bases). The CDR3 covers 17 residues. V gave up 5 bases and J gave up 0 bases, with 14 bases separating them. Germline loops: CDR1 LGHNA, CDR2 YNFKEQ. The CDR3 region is CASSIRTDSSGANVLTF. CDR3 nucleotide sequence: TGTGCCAGCAGCATAAGGACAGACAGCTCTGGGGCCAACGTCCTGACTTTC.

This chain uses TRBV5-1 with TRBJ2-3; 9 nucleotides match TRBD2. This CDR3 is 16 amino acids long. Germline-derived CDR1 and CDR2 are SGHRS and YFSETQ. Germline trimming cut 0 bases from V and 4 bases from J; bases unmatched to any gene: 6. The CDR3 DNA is TGCGCCAGCAGCTTGGGGCTAGCGGGGTGGGCAGATACGCAGTATTTT. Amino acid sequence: CASSLGLAGWADTQYF. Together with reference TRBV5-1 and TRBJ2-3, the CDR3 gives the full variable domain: KAGVTQTPRYLIKTRGQQVTLSCSPISGHRSVSWYQQTPGQGLQFLFEYFSETQRNKGNFPGRFSGRQFSNSRSEMNVSTLELGDSALYLCASSLGLAGWADTQYFGPGTRLTVL.

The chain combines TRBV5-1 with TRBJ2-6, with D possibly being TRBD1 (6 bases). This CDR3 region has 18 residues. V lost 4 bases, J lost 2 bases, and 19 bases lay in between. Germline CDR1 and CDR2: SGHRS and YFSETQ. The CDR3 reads CASSPVPTSGAGANVLTF. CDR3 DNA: TGCGCCAGCAGCCCGGTCCCCACGTCAGGGGCTGGGGCCAACGTCCTGACTTTC.

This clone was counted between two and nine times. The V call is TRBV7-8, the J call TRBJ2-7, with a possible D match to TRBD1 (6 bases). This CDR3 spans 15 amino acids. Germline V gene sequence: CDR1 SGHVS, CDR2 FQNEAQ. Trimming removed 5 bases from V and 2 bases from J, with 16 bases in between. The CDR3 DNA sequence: TGTGCCAGCAGCCCCGAGGCCGGACAGCCCTACGAGCAGTACTTC. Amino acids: CASSPEAGQPYEQYF.

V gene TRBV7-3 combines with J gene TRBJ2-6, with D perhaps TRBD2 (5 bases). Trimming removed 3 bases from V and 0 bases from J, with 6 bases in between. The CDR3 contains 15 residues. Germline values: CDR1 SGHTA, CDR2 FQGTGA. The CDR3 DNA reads TGTGCCAGCAGCTTTCGGGACTCTGGGGCCAACGTCCTGACTTTC. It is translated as CASSFRDSGANVLTF.

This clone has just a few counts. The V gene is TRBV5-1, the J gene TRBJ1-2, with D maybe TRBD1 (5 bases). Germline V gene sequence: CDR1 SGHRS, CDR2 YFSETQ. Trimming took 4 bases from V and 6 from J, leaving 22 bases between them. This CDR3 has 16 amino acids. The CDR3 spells CASSHTLGGEGDGYTF. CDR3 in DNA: TGCGCCAGCAGCCATACCTTAGGCGGGGAAGGGGATGGCTACACCTTC.

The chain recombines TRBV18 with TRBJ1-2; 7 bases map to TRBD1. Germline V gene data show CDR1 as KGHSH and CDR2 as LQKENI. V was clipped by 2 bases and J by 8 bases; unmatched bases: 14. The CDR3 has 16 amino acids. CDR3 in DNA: TGTGCCAGCTCACCAAAAACCTTACAAACAGGGGTCGGCTACACCTTC. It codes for CASSPKTLQTGVGYTF.

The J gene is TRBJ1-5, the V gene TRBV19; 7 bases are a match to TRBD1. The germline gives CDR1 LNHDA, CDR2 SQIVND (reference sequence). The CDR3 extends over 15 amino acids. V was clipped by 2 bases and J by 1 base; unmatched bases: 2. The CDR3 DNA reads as TGTGCCAGTAGTATAAGGGACAGAAGCAATCAGCCCCAGCATTTT. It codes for CASSIRDRSNQPQHF.